The 17 T cell receptor beta chains given below trace back to one sample, sequenced in a study of spatial heterogeneity in lung cancer. TCRdb used MiXCR to reprocess the 5' RACE reads, holding one entry per CDR3 protein. The sample records 15,000 to 20,000 distinct CDR3 sequences, roughly 6% being singletons. Documented time point: blood at routine non-recurrence follow-up after resection. The sequencing used PBMCs, collected at follow-up. These receptor sequences come from a male donor with early-stage non-small cell lung cancer.

The chain employs TRBV4-2 and TRBJ2-5; D might be TRBD2 (5 bases). This CDR3 spans 16 amino acids. Deletions cut 4 bases from V and 4 bases from J, with 19 bases between. The germline V gene has CDR1 LGHNA and CDR2 YNFKEQ. The CDR3 nucleotides are TGTGCCAGCAGCCCCCGGAGTAGGAGGAGACCAGAGACCCAGTACTTC. This gives the protein CASSPRSRRRPETQYF.

The chain has TRBV18 and TRBJ2-1; TRBD2 agrees at 13 bases. V dropped 3 bases and J dropped 7; count of bases not matched to a gene: 3. Germline lookup yields CDR1 KGHSH and CDR2 LQKENI. The CDR3 covers 15 residues. The CDR3 DNA reads TGTGCCAGCTCACCGGGACTAGCGGGACAGAATGAGCAGTTCTTC. It encodes CASSPGLAGQNEQFF.

In its sample, this clonotype was seen many times. This sequence joins TRBV15 and TRBJ2-3, with 9 bases aligning to TRBD1. CDR1 and CDR2 from the germline V gene are LNHNV and YYDKDF (reference sequence). This CDR3 spans 16 amino acids. V was clipped by 2 bases and J by 1 base; unmatched bases: 4. The CDR3 here is CATSRLTGGGTDTQYF. CDR3 bases: TGTGCCACCAGCAGACTGACAGGGGGTGGCACAGATACGCAGTATTTT.

This clonotype was picked up many times. V and J are TRBV5-1 and TRBJ2-1, with TRBD2 matching over 7 bases. V shed 4 bases, J shed 8 bases, and the junction held 9 bases outside the gene matches. The CDR3 loop spans 14 amino acids. The V gene's germline CDR1 is SGHRS and CDR2 YFSETQ. CDR3 DNA sequence: TGCGCCAGCAGCCCTAGGAGAGGGAGGGATGAGCAGTTCTTC. Translated, it gives CASSPRRGRDEQFF.

There are many counts of this clonotype. This sequence joins TRBV10-3 and TRBJ2-3, with 7 bases that match TRBD1. Trimming at V came to 5 bases and at J to 2 bases, leaving 7 bases not matched to a gene. Germline loops: CDR1 ENHRY, CDR2 SYGVKD. This CDR3 is built from 15 residues. In DNA form, the CDR3 reads TGTGCCATCAGTTACACAGGGGCCCACACAGATACGCAGTATTTT. Its translation is CAISYTGAHTDTQYF.

By sample fraction, this clonotype is medium-sized (0.01 to 0.1%). The chain uses TRBV7-8 and TRBJ2-3; D remains ambiguous. Per germline, CDR1 SGHVS and CDR2 FQNEAQ. Trimming pared 7 bases from V and 0 bases from J, leaving 11 bases between. This CDR3 region has 14 residues. The CDR3 here is CASNYKGSTDTQYF. CDR3 DNA: TGTGCCAGCAACTACAAGGGCAGCACAGATACGCAGTATTTT. Together with reference TRBV7-8 and TRBJ2-3, the CDR3 gives the full variable domain: GAGVSQSPRYKVAKRGQDVALRCDPISGHVSLFWYQQALGQGPEFLTYFQNEAQLDKSGLPSDRFFAERPEGSVSTLKIQRTQQEDSAVYLCASNYKGSTDTQYFGPGTRLTVL.

The sample holds many counts of this clonotype. V and J are TRBV5-6 and TRBJ2-4; D is possibly TRBD2 (5 bases). Looked up from germline, CDR1 is SGHDT and CDR2 is YYEEEE. The CDR3 spans 15 residues. V lost 3 bases, J lost 3 bases, and 13 bases lay in between. DNA for the CDR3: TGTGCCAGCAGCTCCGAGGGCCGTCACAAAAACATTCAGTACTTC. Translated: CASSSEGRHKNIQYF.

This clonotype appeared many times. V gene TRBV12-3 or TRBV12-4 combines with J gene TRBJ2-7, with 13 bases identical to TRBD2. V shed 2 bases, J shed 4 bases, and the junction held 5 bases outside the gene matches. The CDR3 totals 16 residues. CDR3 region: CASSLKLAGGPYEQYF. The CDR3 DNA is TGTGCCAGCAGTTTAAAACTAGCGGGAGGGCCTTACGAGCAGTACTTC.

This clonotype was seen repeatedly, ten times or more. The V gene is TRBV9, the J gene TRBJ2-6, with 8 bases aligning to TRBD1. J gave up 0 bases and V 0 bases, and 2 bases lay outside the gene matches. The CDR3 spans 17 residues. Germline lookup yields CDR1 SGDLS and CDR2 YYNGEE. CDR3 amino acids: CASSVGTGLSGANVLTF. CDR3 sequence (DNA): TGTGCCAGCAGCGTAGGGACAGGGCTCTCTGGGGCCAACGTCCTGACTTTC. The full variable domain, rest sourced from reference TRBV9 and TRBJ2-6, is DSGVTQTPKHLITATGQRVTLRCSPRSGDLSVYWYQQSLDQGLQFLIQYYNGEERAKGNILERFSAQQFPDLHSELNLSSLELGDSALYFCASSVGTGLSGANVLTFGAGSRLTVL.

By share of the sample, this clonotype is medium-sized. J is TRBJ2-7 and V is TRBV7-2; D gene unclear. Trimming took 4 bases from V and 1 from J, leaving 5 bases between them. The CDR3 runs 12 residues. Germline V gene sequence: CDR1 SGHTA, CDR2 FQGNSA. The DNA for the CDR3 is TGTGCCAGCAGCTCCCCATCCTACGAGCAGTACTTC. It specifies CASSSPSYEQYF.

This clonotype was seen at least ten times. This chain uses TRBV7-2 with TRBJ1-6, with no clear D. Germline V lookup: CDR1 SGHTA, CDR2 FQGNSA. V lost 5 bases and J lost 11, with 13 bases in between. The CDR3 extends over 13 amino acids. CDR3 amino acids: CASSPDTGTPLHF. The CDR3 DNA is TGTGCCAGCAGCCCGGATACGGGGACACCCCTCCACTTT. Combining the CDR3 with reference TRBV7-2 and TRBJ1-6 gives the whole variable domain GAGVSQSPSNKVTEKGKDVELRCDPISGHTALYWYRQSLGQGLEFLIYFQGNSAPDKSGLPSDRFSAERTGGSVSTLTIQRTQQEDSAVYLCASSPDTGTPLHFGNGTRLTVT.

This clonotype occurred once. The rearrangement uses TRBV6-2 or TRBV6-3 and TRBJ2-1; no reliable D call. Germline V gene data show CDR1 as MNHEY and CDR2 as SVGEGT. This CDR3 has 12 residues. Trimming cost V 5 bases and J 1 base, with 3 bases left between them. For the CDR3, the DNA is TGTGCCAGCAGTCTATCCTACAATGAGCAGTTCTTC. Translating gives CASSLSYNEQFF.

This chain joins TRBV7-2 and TRBJ2-3; D not resolved. This CDR3 has 17 residues. V was cut by 5 bases and J by 0 bases, with 18 bases left in between. Per the germline V gene, CDR1 is SGHTA and CDR2 is FQGNSA. This CDR3 is CASSPLLSPLSTDTQYF. CDR3 in DNA: TGTGCCAGCAGCCCCCTCCTAAGCCCTCTTAGCACAGATACGCAGTATTTT.

The chain links TRBV7-3 to TRBJ2-3; 11 nucleotides agree with TRBD2. The CDR3 runs to 14 residues. Germline values: CDR1 SGHTA, CDR2 FQGTGA. Trimming cost V 5 bases and J 5 bases; bases outside gene matches: 3. The CDR3 protein is CASSTGLAVDTQYF. The CDR3 nucleotides read TGTGCCAGCAGCACGGGACTAGCGGTAGATACGCAGTATTTT.

As to this clonotype: A much more abundant neighbour one base away suggests this may be a read error. The chain uses TRBV12-3 or TRBV12-4 and TRBJ2-7, with D possibly matching TRBD1 (8 bases). Trimming shortened V by 5 bases and J by 1 base, and 15 bases separated the two germline ends. This CDR3 is 15 amino acids long. The CDR3 bases are TGTGCCAGCAGTCGATCACAGGGGGGGTCCTACGAGCAGTACTTC. This sequence encodes CASSRSQGGSYEQYF.

V is TRBV7-2 and J is TRBJ2-3, with no clear D. V was pared by 11 bases and J by 0 bases, with 12 bases between. This CDR3 is 13 amino acids long. Germline lookup yields CDR1 SGHTA and CDR2 FQGNSA. The CDR3 sequence is CASGKASTDTQYF. In DNA form, the CDR3 reads TGTGCCTCTGGGAAGGCTAGCACAGATACGCAGTATTTT.

By its share, this clonotype is medium-sized. The J gene is TRBJ1-1, the V gene TRBV28, with 7 bases matching TRBD1. This CDR3 is 14 amino acids long. V lost 5 bases to trimming and J lost 1 base; unmatched junction nucleotides: 4. Germline CDR1 is MDHEN and CDR2 is SYDVKM. This CDR3 is CASSPGQRNTEAFF. In DNA, the CDR3 is TGTGCCAGCAGTCCGGGACAGAGGAACACTGAAGCTTTCTTT.